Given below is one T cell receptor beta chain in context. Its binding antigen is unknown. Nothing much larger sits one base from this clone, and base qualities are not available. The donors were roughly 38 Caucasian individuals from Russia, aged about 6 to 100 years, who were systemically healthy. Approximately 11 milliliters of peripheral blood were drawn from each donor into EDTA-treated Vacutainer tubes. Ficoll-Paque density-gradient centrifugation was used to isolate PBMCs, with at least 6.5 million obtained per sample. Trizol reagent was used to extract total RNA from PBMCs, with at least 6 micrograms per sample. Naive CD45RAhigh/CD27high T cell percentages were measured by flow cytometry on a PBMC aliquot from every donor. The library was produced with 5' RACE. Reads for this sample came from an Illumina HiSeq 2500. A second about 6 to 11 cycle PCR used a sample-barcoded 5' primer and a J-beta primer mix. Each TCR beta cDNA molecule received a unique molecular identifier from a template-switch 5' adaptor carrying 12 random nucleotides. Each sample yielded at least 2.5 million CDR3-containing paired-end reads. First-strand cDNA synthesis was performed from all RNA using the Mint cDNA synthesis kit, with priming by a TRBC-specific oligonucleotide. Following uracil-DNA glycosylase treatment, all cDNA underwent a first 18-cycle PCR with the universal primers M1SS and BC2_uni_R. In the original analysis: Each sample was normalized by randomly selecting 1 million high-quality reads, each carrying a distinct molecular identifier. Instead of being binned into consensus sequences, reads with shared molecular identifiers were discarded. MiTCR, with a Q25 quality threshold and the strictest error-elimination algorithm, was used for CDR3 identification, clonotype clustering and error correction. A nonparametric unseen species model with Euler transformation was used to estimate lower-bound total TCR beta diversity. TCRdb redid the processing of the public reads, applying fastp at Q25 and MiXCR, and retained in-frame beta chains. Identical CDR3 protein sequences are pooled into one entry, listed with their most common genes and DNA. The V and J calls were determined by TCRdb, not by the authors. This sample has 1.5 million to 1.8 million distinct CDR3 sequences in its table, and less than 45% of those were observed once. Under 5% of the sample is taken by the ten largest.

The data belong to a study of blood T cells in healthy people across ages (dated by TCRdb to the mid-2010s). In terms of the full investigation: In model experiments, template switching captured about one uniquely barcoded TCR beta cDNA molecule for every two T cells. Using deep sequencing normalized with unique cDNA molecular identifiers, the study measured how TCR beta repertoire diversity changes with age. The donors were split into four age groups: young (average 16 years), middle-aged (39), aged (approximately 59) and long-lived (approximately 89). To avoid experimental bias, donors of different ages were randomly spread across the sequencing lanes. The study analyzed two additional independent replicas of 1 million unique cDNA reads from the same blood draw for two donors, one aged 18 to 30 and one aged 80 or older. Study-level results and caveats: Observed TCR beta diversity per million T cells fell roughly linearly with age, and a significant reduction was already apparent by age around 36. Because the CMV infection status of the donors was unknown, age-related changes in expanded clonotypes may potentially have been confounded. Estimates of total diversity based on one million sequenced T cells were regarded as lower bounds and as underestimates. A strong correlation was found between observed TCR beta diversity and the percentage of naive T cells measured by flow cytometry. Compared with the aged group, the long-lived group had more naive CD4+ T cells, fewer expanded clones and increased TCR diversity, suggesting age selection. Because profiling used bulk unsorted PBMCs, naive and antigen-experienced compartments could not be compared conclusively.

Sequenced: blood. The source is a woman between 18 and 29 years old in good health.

The DNA sequence reads TGTGCCAGCAGATCAAGCGGGCCTTTTTACAATGAGCAGTTCTTC. Its amino acids are CASRSSGPFYNEQFF. Recombination connected TRBV11-2 to TRBJ2-1; the best D guess is TRBD2, with 6 bases matching. From its cysteine to its phenylalanine, the CDR3 spans 15 amino acids. Only CDR3 DNA is held: 45 bases, read in frame from base 1. V lost 6 bases and J lost 4 bases; the stretch between them is 16 bases long. In the germline V gene, CDR1 corresponds to SGHAT and CDR2 to FQNNGV.